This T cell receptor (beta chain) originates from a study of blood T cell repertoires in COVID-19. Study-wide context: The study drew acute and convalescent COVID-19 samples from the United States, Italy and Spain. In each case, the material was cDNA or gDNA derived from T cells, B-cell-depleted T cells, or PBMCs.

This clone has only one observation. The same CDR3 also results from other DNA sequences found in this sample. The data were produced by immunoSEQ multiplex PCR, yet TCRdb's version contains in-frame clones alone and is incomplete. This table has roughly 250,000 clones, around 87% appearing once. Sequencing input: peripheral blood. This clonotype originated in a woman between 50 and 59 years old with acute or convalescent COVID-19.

The CDR3 DNA follows: TGTGCCAGCAGCTCGGGACTAGCGGTCTACAATGAGCAGTTCTTC. Translation: CASSSGLAVYNEQFF. The chain carries TRBV7-3 and TRBJ2-1; 11 nucleotides line up with TRBD2. After removal of 4 bases from V and 3 bases from J, the junction contained 2 bases not matched to a gene. Looked up from germline, CDR1 is SGHTA and CDR2 is FQGTGA. This CDR3 is 15 amino acids long. The entire variable domain, with the rest obtained from reference TRBV7-3 and TRBJ2-1, is as follows: GAGVSQTPSNKVTEKGKYVELRCDPISGHTALYWYRQSLGQGPEFLIYFQGTGAADDSGLPNDRFFAVRPEGSVSTLKIQRTERGDSAVYLCASSSGLAVYNEQFFGPGTRLTVL.